The rows below give T cell receptor beta chains drawn from one sample of a study of CD8 T cells in ankylosing spondylitis. TCRdb redid the calling of the 5' RACE reads with MiXCR, one entry per CDR3 protein. The sample records about 440,000 distinct CDR3 sequences, approximately 17% being singletons. Sequenced input: blood, either unsorted or a sorted T cell fraction (not recorded which). The receptors here all came from a male donor with ankylosing spondylitis. Both conserved end residues are part of each CDR3. D genes are given only for firm matches. Rows give clone size only sometimes, using once, few, many, or a class for an expanded clone.

TRBJ1-2	TRBD1	TRBV6-2/TRBV6-3	-	CASREQGKIYGYTF	TGTGCCAGCAGAGAACAGGGGAAGATCTATGGCTACACCTTC
TRBJ2-7	-	TRBV7-9	few	CASSLMFSSYEQYF	TGTGCCAGCAGCTTAATGTTTTCTTCCTACGAGCAGTACTTC
TRBJ2-7	-	TRBV12-3/TRBV12-4	-	CASSLAGAGHSSYEQYF	TGTGCCAGCAGTTTAGCGGGGGCAGGGCATAGCTCCTACGAGCAGTACTTC
TRBJ2-6	-	TRBV18	few	CASSPITPTGANVLTF	TGTGCCAGCTCACCGATTACCCCAACTGGGGCCAACGTCCTGACTTTC
TRBJ2-7	-	TRBV5-6	few	CASSLVGVRYEQYF	TGTGCCAGCAGCTTGGTTGGGGTCCGCTACGAGCAGTACTTC
TRBJ2-7	-	TRBV11-1	-	CASSSLGTPTYEQYF	TGTGCCAGCAGCTCCCTGGGGACCCCTACCTACGAGCAGTACTTC
TRBJ1-6	TRBD1	TRBV12-3/TRBV12-4	-	CASRDRANSPLHF	TGTGCCAGCAGGGACAGGGCGAATTCACCCCTCCACTTT
TRBJ2-2	TRBD1	TRBV19	-	CASADRGRTGELFF	TGTGCCAGTGCTGACAGGGGGCGAACCGGGGAGCTGTTTTTT
TRBJ2-3	TRBD2	TRBV4-1	few	CASSQDRRGGGTDTQYF	TGCGCCAGCAGCCAAGATCGGCGGGGGGGCGGAACAGATACGCAGTATTTT
TRBJ1-6	-	TRBV12-3/TRBV12-4	many	CASSFTANSPLHF	TGTGCCAGCAGTTTTACAGCTAATTCACCCCTCCACTTT
TRBJ2-1	-	TRBV28	few	CASLSGTYNEQFF	TGTGCCAGCCTCTCGGGGACCTACAATGAGCAGTTCTTC
TRBJ2-3	-	TRBV3-1	-	CASSQGPAGRGLIDTQYF	TGTGCCAGCAGCCAAGGCCCGGCCGGAAGGGGCTTGATAGATACGCAGTATTTT
TRBJ1-2	-	TRBV5-6	few	CASSLWQGFGYTF	TGTGCCAGCAGCTTGTGGCAGGGGTTCGGCTACACCTTC
TRBJ2-1	-	TRBV5-1	few	CASKGGANEQFF	TGCGCCAGCAAGGGGGGTGCCAATGAGCAGTTCTTC
TRBJ1-2	-	TRBV20-1	few	CCCPGTNYGYTF	TGCTGTTGCCCCGGAACTAACTATGGCTACACCTTC
TRBJ1-2	TRBD1	TRBV12-3/TRBV12-4	few	CASSLVGYRGPDLINYGYTF	TGTGCCAGCAGTCTAGTAGGGTACAGGGGACCGGACCTAATTAACTATGGCTACACCTTC
TRBJ2-1	TRBD2	TRBV6-5	many	CASSWEGLAVNNEQFF	TGTGCCAGCAGTTGGGAGGGACTAGCGGTTAACAATGAGCAGTTCTTC
TRBJ2-1	-	TRBV2	few	CASSLQGGEGGEQFF	TGTGCCAGCAGCCTCCAAGGGGGGGAGGGGGGTGAGCAGTTCTTC
TRBJ2-7	-	TRBV3-1	-	CASSHGAELLYEQYF	TGTGCCAGCAGCCACGGGGCGGAGCTCCTCTACGAGCAGTACTTC
TRBJ1-1	-	TRBV5-1	many	CASSLSAGMGGVTEAFF	TGCGCCAGCAGCTTGAGTGCGGGGATGGGGGGAGTCACTGAAGCTTTCTTT
TRBJ1-6	TRBD1	TRBV10-3	-	CAIRGQGGLGNNSPLHF	TGTGCCATCAGAGGACAGGGGGGGTTAGGAAATAATTCACCCCTCCACTTT
TRBJ2-3	-	TRBV30	once	CAWRWRGTDTQYF	TGTGCCTGGAGGTGGCGGGGCACAGATACGCAGTATTTT
TRBJ2-7	-	TRBV5-1	-	CASSPLGSPGDEQYF	TGCGCCAGCAGTCCTCTAGGATCCCCCGGGGACGAGCAGTACTTC
TRBJ2-7	TRBD2	TRBV20-1	many	CSARGASGSYEQYF	TGCAGTGCTAGAGGTGCTAGCGGCTCCTACGAGCAGTACTTC
TRBJ2-7	-	TRBV27	few	CASSREPVPRAIAYEQYF	TGTGCCAGCAGTAGAGAACCGGTTCCTCGGGCGATAGCCTACGAGCAGTACTTC
TRBJ1-4	-	TRBV29-1	-	CSVEGGDNEKLFF	TGCAGCGTTGAAGGAGGGGATAATGAAAAACTGTTTTTT
TRBJ1-1	TRBD1	TRBV6-1	-	CASSEGRSGTGINTEAFF	TGTGCCAGCAGTGAAGGCAGATCCGGGACAGGGATTAACACTGAAGCTTTCTTT
TRBJ2-1	TRBD2	TRBV11-2	many	CASSPKAGAYNEQFF	TGTGCCAGCAGCCCAAAGGCGGGGGCCTACAATGAGCAGTTCTTC
TRBJ2-3	-	TRBV20-1	few	CSALAPTASTQYF	TGCAGTGCGCTCGCTCCGACAGCTAGTACGCAGTATTTT